This T cell receptor (beta chain) was sequenced in a study of blood T cell repertoires in COVID-19 (dated by TCRdb to 2020 to 2022). As for the study more broadly: Samples from collaborators originated in the United States, Italy and Spain and spanned both the acute and convalescent phases of COVID-19. Nearly every sample came with metadata listing a de-identified subject ID, COVID-19 status, age in years and sex. Samples were obtained from the ongoing ImmuneRACE study (first 160 participants) and from 950 to 1,500 subjects provided by 6 global collaborators. The repertoires were made available in a free public database intended to serve as a resource for research on the immune response to SARS-CoV-2. Subjects who had been exposed to COVID-19, were actively infected with it, or had recovered from it provided the deeply sampled blood TCRbeta repertoires that made up the dataset. The material from the prospective study consisted of cDNA or gDNA derived from T cells, B-cell-depleted T cells, or PBMCs. Where available, HLA class I and class II types were obtained from metadata supplied by the sample provider rather than from assay-based typing.

This clone has just a few counts. Its antigen specificity is not known. No base quality values were provided; no much bigger clone lies one nucleotide off. The CDR3 measures 16 amino acids from cysteine to phenylalanine. Only the CDR3 DNA stays, 48 bases, in frame from base 1. V ends up 0 bases short and J 5 bases short, with an unmatched junction base count of 5. Looking up the germline V gene (reference sequence) yields CDR1 LNHDA and CDR2 SQIVND. What the research found in general, with its limitations: Clinical and demographic metadata were provided uncurated, with the amount varying by source and participant.

Collaborating institutions collected whole blood in K2EDTA tubes following their own protocols. For TCRbeta analysis, collaborator samples were shipped as frozen whole blood, as isolated PBMCs, or as DNA extracted from either sample type. TCRbeta CDR3 regions were amplified from genomic DNA by means of the immunoSEQ Assay, a bias-controlled multiplex PCR. Concerning the study's data processing: Within the assay, amplification of reference gene primers was used to estimate how many nucleated cells each sample contained. To quantify the absolute abundance of each unique TCRbeta CDR3 rearrangement, sequence reads were collapsed and filtered. For each sample, productive Simpson clonality was calculated by taking the square root of Simpson's diversity index across productive rearrangements. The table comes from immuneACCESS by way of TCRdb, which keeps in-frame sequences with V and J called. Part of the clones is missing from these tables; in studies checked, under half for an unresolved V gene and the rest for unknown reasons. The D gene and trimming were derived from the DNA, and the V and J assignments and clone size from that table. This sample holds roughly 250,000 clones; roughly 82% were observed only once. The ten largest clones add up to more than 4.5% of the sample.

This receptor was obtained from a woman older than 75 with active or convalescent COVID-19. The sequenced sample was peripheral blood. The chain uses TRBV19 and TRBJ2-4, with TRBD2 matching 9 junction bases. The DNA sequence is TGTGCCAGTAGTATAGATGAGCGGGGGGAACAAAACATTCAGTACTTC. It translates as CASSIDERGEQNIQYF.